The 32 T cell receptor beta chains presented below share a single source sample, sequenced in a study of spatial heterogeneity in lung cancer. Using its own MiXCR run on the 5' RACE reads, TCRdb lists one record per CDR3 protein. Altogether some 64,000 distinct CDR3 sequences are present, approximately 8.9% being singletons, with the ten largest covering more than 13%. Time point denoted: sample taken at primary tumor resection. Whole RNA, isolated from tumor, nontumor lung or frozen PBMC, was sequenced without prior sorting. The sample here was PBMCs, taken at surgery. These receptors originate from a female donor with early-stage non-small cell lung cancer.

This clonotype was detected many times. V usage is TRBV11-2 and J usage is TRBJ2-1; tentative D call: TRBD2 (5 bases). Trimming pared 2 bases from V and 8 bases from J, leaving 7 bases between. Germline-derived CDR1 and CDR2 are SGHAT and FQNNGV. CDR3 length: 12 residues. The CDR3 DNA follows: TGTGCCAGCAGCTTATTGGGAGATGAGCAGTTCTTC. This sequence encodes CASSLLGDEQFF.

This chain connects TRBV9 to TRBJ2-5; D may correspond to TRBD1 or TRBD2 (7 bases each). V was clipped by 2 bases and J by 5 bases, with 19 bases between them. Germline CDR1 and CDR2: SGDLS and YYNGEE. There are 16 residues in the CDR3. CDR3 nucleotides: TGTGCCAGCAGCGTTTTGTCAGGGGGGGCAGGCGAGACCCAGTACTTC. Protein product: CASSVLSGGAGETQYF. The variable domain in full, with the rest retrieved from reference TRBV9 and TRBJ2-5, is DSGVTQTPKHLITATGQRVTLRCSPRSGDLSVYWYQQSLDQGLQFLIQYYNGEERAKGNILERFSAQQFPDLHSELNLSSLELGDSALYFCASSVLSGGAGETQYFGPGTRLLVL.

This chain links TRBV7-2 with TRBJ2-5, with D hard to call. Germline V lookup: CDR1 SGHTA, CDR2 FQGNSA. Trimming cost V 4 bases and J 5 bases, with 11 bases left between them. This CDR3 region has 13 residues. The CDR3 region is CASSSSPGETQYF. For the CDR3, the DNA is TGTGCCAGCAGCTCCTCACCCGGGGAGACCCAGTACTTC.

This clonotype was observed a handful of times. The chain links TRBV5-1 to TRBJ2-3; 9 bases fit TRBD2. CDR1 SGHRS and CDR2 YFSETQ come from the germline V gene. The V and J ends lost 4 bases and 6 bases, in that order; junction bases with no gene match: 6. This CDR3 comprises 14 residues. CDR3 in amino acids: CASSMGLAGDTQYF. The CDR3 DNA reads as TGCGCCAGCAGCATGGGACTAGCAGGCGATACGCAGTATTTT.

This clonotype was detected a few times. The rearrangement uses TRBV2 and TRBJ2-1; D is ambiguous. The CDR3 length is 14 residues. Germline CDR1 and CDR2: SNHLY and FYNNEI. Trimming stripped 8 bases from V and 5 bases from J, with 16 bases between. Written as DNA, the CDR3 is TGTGCCAGCCAATCGGTCAGTTTCGACAATGAGCAGTTCTTC. It specifies CASQSVSFDNEQFF.

The J gene is TRBJ1-2, the V gene TRBV27; TRBD1 matches 8 bases. Trimming took 5 bases from V and 6 from J; bases not matched to a gene: 5. Germline V gene lookup returns CDR1 MNHEY and CDR2 SMNVEV (reference sequence). This CDR3 has 13 residues. CDR3 protein: CASSPLDRDGYTF. CDR3 sequence (DNA): TGTGCCAGCAGTCCTTTGGACAGGGATGGCTACACCTTC.

This clonotype was detected ten times or more. V is TRBV28 and J is TRBJ2-1; D is possibly TRBD1 or TRBD2 (5 bases each). The CDR3 has 16 residues. V dropped 7 bases and J dropped 0 bases, with 16 bases sitting between them. Per the germline V gene, CDR1 is MDHEN and CDR2 is SYDVKM. CDR3 in DNA: TGTGCCAGCACAATAAGGTCAGGGAGCTCCTACAATGAGCAGTTCTTC. This sequence encodes CASTIRSGSSYNEQFF.

This clonotype came up many times. J is TRBJ2-7 and V is TRBV20-1, with D possibly TRBD1 on 5 matching bases. With 0 bases removed from V and 3 bases from J, the gap between germline ends came to 15 bases. The CDR3 totals 15 residues. Germline loops: CDR1 DFQATT, CDR2 SNEGSKA (reference sequence). CDR3 residues: CSARDPWGDNYEQYF. The CDR3 DNA is TGCAGTGCTAGAGATCCGTGGGGCGACAACTACGAGCAGTACTTC.

This chain joins TRBV7-3 and TRBJ2-1, with 11 bases fitting TRBD2. This CDR3 is built from 17 residues. The trim removed 2 bases at V and 7 bases at J, leaving 10 bases unmatched. The V gene's germline CDR1 is SGHTA and CDR2 FQGTGA. CDR3 DNA sequence: TGTGCCAGCAGCTTATGGACCGGGACTAGCGGTCGAAATGAGCAGTTCTTC. Residues: CASSLWTGTSGRNEQFF.

The chain carries TRBV11-3 and TRBJ2-2; D gene ambiguous. The CDR3 sequence is 14 residues long. The germline V and J ends were trimmed by 0 bases and 1 base, with 3 bases remaining between them. Germline V gene lookup returns CDR1 SGHNT and CDR2 YENEEA. In DNA, the CDR3 is TGTGCCAGCAGCTTAGACGGGAACACCGGGGAGCTGTTTTTT. Protein: CASSLDGNTGELFF.

The gene calls are TRBV18 and TRBJ2-1; 8 nucleotides agree with TRBD2. Germline CDR1 KGHSH, CDR2 LQKENI. Losses at the gene ends were 3 bases for V and 12 bases for J; bases not matched to a gene: 7. The CDR3 contains 13 residues. The CDR3 DNA sequence: TGTGCCAGCTCACCGGCCCGGGAGGGCCGGCAGTTCTTC. Protein: CASSPAREGRQFF. The whole variable domain, filled in from reference TRBV18 and TRBJ2-1, reads NAGVMQNPRHLVRRRGQEARLRCSPMKGHSHVYWYRQLPEEGLKFMVYLQKENIIDESGMPKERFSAEFPKEGPSILRIQQVVRGDSAAYFCASSPAREGRQFFGPGTRLTVL.

The chain combines TRBV5-1 with TRBJ2-1; 9 nucleotides agree with TRBD1. After removal of 6 bases from V and 8 bases from J, the junction contained 9 bases not matched to a gene. CDR1 and CDR2 (germline): SGHRS, YFSETQ. The CDR3 extends over 14 amino acids. The CDR3 sequence is CASTQGQGWDEQFF. DNA for the CDR3: TGCGCCAGCACTCAGGGACAGGGCTGGGATGAGCAGTTCTTC.

This chain connects TRBV5-1 to TRBJ2-1, with TRBD1 matching 12 bases. The ends lost 4 bases at V and 5 bases at J; junction bases unmatched: 16. The CDR3 has 19 residues. Germline V gives CDR1 SGHRS, CDR2 YFSETQ. The CDR3 is CASSMPSGGTGGYHNEQFF. The CDR3 coding sequence is TGCGCCAGCAGCATGCCATCTGGCGGGACAGGGGGCTATCACAATGAGCAGTTCTTC.

This clonotype was recorded a few times. This chain joins TRBV27 and TRBJ1-5; 7 nucleotides agree with TRBD1. The CDR3 runs to 14 residues. Looked up from germline, CDR1 is MNHEY and CDR2 is SMNVEV (reference sequence). With 2 bases clipped from V and 2 bases from J, the junction kept 0 bases outside the gene matches. Here the CDR3 DNA reads TGTGCCAGCAGTTTAGACAGGGGCAATCAGCCCCAGCATTTT. Its translation: CASSLDRGNQPQHF.

This clonotype showed up many times. The chain recombines TRBV29-1 with TRBJ1-1, with TRBD1 matching over 7 bases. The J segment lost 2 bases and the V segment lost 4 bases, leaving 4 bases of the junction unmatched. The CDR3 contains 13 residues. Germline loops: CDR1 SQVTM, CDR2 ANQGSEA. DNA for the CDR3: TGCAGCGTTGCTGGGACAGCTAACACTGAAGCTTTCTTT. This codes for CSVAGTANTEAFF. Variable domain in full (rest from reference TRBV29-1 and TRBJ1-1): SAVISQKPSRDICQRGTSLTIQCQVDSQVTMMFWYRQQPGQSLTLIATANQGSEATYESGFVIDKFPISRPNLTFSTLTVSNMSPEDSSIYLCSVAGTANTEAFFGQGTRLTVV.

The chain uses TRBV7-6 and TRBJ1-1, with 10 bases identical to TRBD1. The V and J ends lost 1 base and 1 base, in that order; junction bases with no gene match: 0. CDR1 SGHVS and CDR2 FNYEAQ come from the germline V gene. This CDR3 is 15 amino acids long. CDR3 DNA sequence: TGTGCCAGCAGCTTAGGGACAGGGGGGAACACTGAAGCTTTCTTT. Residues: CASSLGTGGNTEAFF.

As for this clonotype: Given the absence of the conserved phenylalanine or tryptophan at the CDR3 end, a read error is likely. The genes are TRBV20-1 and TRBJ2-3; no clear D. Germline V gene data show CDR1 as DFQATT and CDR2 as SNEGSKA (reference sequence). Trimming took 5 bases from V and 1 from J, leaving 7 bases between them. The CDR3 has 12 residues. CDR3 sequence reads: CSAEAGTDTQYS. The CDR3 coding sequence is TGCAGTGCTGAGGCAGGCACAGATACGCAGTATTCT.

This clonotype occurred many times. This chain uses TRBV7-9 with TRBJ2-7; no clear D. V was shortened by 2 bases and J by 1 base, with 6 bases between the two germline ends. In germline, CDR1 is SEHNR, CDR2 FQNEAQ (reference sequence). The CDR3 contains 13 residues. This CDR3 is CASSLQESYEQYV. DNA of the CDR3: TGTGCCAGCAGCTTACAGGAGTCCTACGAGCAGTACGTC.

In this sample, this clonotype turned up many times. The rearrangement links TRBV12-3 or TRBV12-4 to TRBJ1-2, with D perhaps TRBD1 (6 bases). This CDR3 region has 12 residues. Trimming removed 4 bases at V and 8 bases at J, with 11 bases between. The CDR3 sequence: CASSSGTLGYTF. The DNA for the CDR3 is TGTGCCAGCAGTTCGGGGACATTAGGCTACACCTTC.

This clonotype turned up a few times. The chain uses TRBV5-1 and TRBJ1-1, with D perhaps matching TRBD1 (5 bases). This CDR3 comprises 15 residues. The germline V gene encodes CDR1 SGHRS and CDR2 YFSETQ. Trimming cost V 0 bases and J 1 base, with 10 bases left between them. The CDR3 DNA reads TGCGCCAGCAGCTTGGTTGGGGGTGCGAACACTGAAGCTTTCTTT. Residues: CASSLVGGANTEAFF. Combining the CDR3 with reference TRBV5-1 and TRBJ1-1 gives the whole variable domain KAGVTQTPRYLIKTRGQQVTLSCSPISGHRSVSWYQQTPGQGLQFLFEYFSETQRNKGNFPGRFSGRQFSNSRSEMNVSTLELGDSALYLCASSLVGGANTEAFFGQGTRLTVV.

This clonotype has ten or more counts. This chain joins TRBV12-3 or TRBV12-4 and TRBJ1-5, with TRBD1 matching over 7 bases. The CDR3 loop spans 17 amino acids. Unmatched junction bases numbered 14, after V lost 4 bases and J lost 5 bases. The CDR3 DNA is TGTGCCAGCAGTTCGATTCCGGGACAGATGAAGGATCAGCCCCAGCATTTT. Protein sequence: CASSSIPGQMKDQPQHF.

This chain uses TRBV7-3 with TRBJ2-1; perhaps TRBD2 as D (6 bases). CDR3 size: 16 residues. Trimming took 5 bases from V and 5 from J, leaving 19 bases between them. Looked up from germline, CDR1 is SGHTA and CDR2 is FQGTGA. The chain's CDR3 is CASSPSGASAHNEQFF. The CDR3, as DNA: TGTGCCAGCAGCCCTTCCGGGGCTAGCGCCCACAATGAGCAGTTCTTC. Full variable domain (rest looked up from reference TRBV7-3 and TRBJ2-1): GAGVSQTPSNKVTEKGKYVELRCDPISGHTALYWYRQSLGQGPEFLIYFQGTGAADDSGLPNDRFFAVRPEGSVSTLKIQRTERGDSAVYLCASSPSGASAHNEQFFGPGTRLTVL.

The gene calls are TRBV4-2 and TRBJ1-5; D is unresolved. The CDR3 is 15 amino acids. The V gene lost 0 bases and the J gene lost 6 bases, with 12 bases spanning the gap. Germline CDR1 reads LGHNA; CDR2 reads YNFKEQ. Here the CDR3 DNA reads TGTGCCAGCAGCCAAGAACCGGGAAGACTTCAGCCCCAGCATTTT. Its translation: CASSQEPGRLQPQHF.

This clonotype appeared many times. The chain links TRBV24-1 to TRBJ1-1; possibly TRBD1 for D (6 bases). Between the trimmed V and J ends, which lost 1 base and 10 bases, there was a span of 9 bases. Germline V lookup: CDR1 KGHDR, CDR2 SFDVKD. This CDR3 is 12 amino acids long. CDR3: CATSDFWGLAFF. The CDR3 region has the DNA TGTGCCACCAGTGATTTTTGGGGGCTAGCTTTCTTT.

The V call is TRBV7-8, the J call TRBJ1-2; D is possibly TRBD1 (6 bases). Trimming stripped 5 bases from V and 4 bases from J, with 20 bases between. Per germline, CDR1 SGHVS and CDR2 FQNEAQ. This CDR3 region has 16 residues. The CDR3 coding sequence is TGTGCCAGCAGCCCAAGCGCCGGGACATATTCCTATGGCTACACCTTC. Its protein product is CASSPSAGTYSYGYTF.

This clonotype was found a few times. The chain joins TRBV20-1 to TRBJ1-5; a weak D match, TRBD1 (5 bases). Per the germline V gene, CDR1 is DFQATT and CDR2 is SNEGSKA (reference sequence). CDR3 size: 15 residues. The V gene lost 0 bases and the J gene lost 1 base, with 10 bases spanning the gap. The CDR3, as DNA: TGCAGTGCTAGAGATCCCAGGGACAGCAATCAGCCCCAGCATTTT. This translates into CSARDPRDSNQPQHF.

The chain couples TRBV16 to TRBJ1-5; no reliable D call. Germline-derived CDR1 and CDR2 are KGHSY and FQNENV. Trimming cost V 0 bases and J 0 bases, with 6 bases left between them. The CDR3 sequence is 15 residues long. As DNA, the CDR3 is TGTGCCAGCAGCCAATCAGGGATTAGCAATCAGCCCCAGCATTTT. Translated: CASSQSGISNQPQHF.

The V call is TRBV7-9, the J call TRBJ1-4, with TRBD1 identical over 7 bases. The trim removed 0 bases at V and 3 bases at J, leaving 4 bases unmatched. Looked up from germline, CDR1 is SEHNR and CDR2 is FQNEAQ (reference sequence). CDR3 size: 16 residues. The DNA for the CDR3 is TGTGCCAGCAGCTTAGCCATCGGGACAGCTAATGAAAAACTGTTTTTT. This encodes CASSLAIGTANEKLFF.

V is TRBV19 and J is TRBJ2-2; D is possibly TRBD1 (6 bases). The germline V gene encodes CDR1 LNHDA and CDR2 SQIVND (reference sequence). The CDR3 contains 14 residues. V shed 8 bases and J shed 0 bases, with 10 bases lying between them. In DNA form, the CDR3 reads TGTGCCAGTGGAGAGGGGGCGAACACCGGGGAGCTGTTTTTT. Translating it yields CASGEGANTGELFF.

In its sample, this clonotype was seen a few times. The chain combines TRBV7-3 with TRBJ2-7, with D hard to call. V was shortened by 1 base and J by 6 bases, with 10 bases between the two germline ends. The CDR3 consists of 13 residues. Germline V CDR1 and CDR2: SGHTA, FQGTGA. For the CDR3, the DNA is TGTGCCAGCAGCTTAAATGCACGAGGCGAGCAGTACGTC. This gives the protein CASSLNARGEQYV.

This clonotype was observed at least ten times. V gene TRBV28 combines with J gene TRBJ1-5; TRBD1 is a possible D gene (5 bases). This CDR3 region has 21 residues. V gave up 2 bases and J gave up 2 bases, with 28 bases separating them. Looked up from germline, CDR1 is MDHEN and CDR2 is SYDVKM. Here the CDR3 reads CASSLLWGRTFLPSGNQPQHF. The CDR3 DNA follows: TGTGCCAGCAGTTTACTTTGGGGACGGACGTTCCTACCCAGCGGCAATCAGCCCCAGCATTTT.

This clonotype was counted at least ten times. The chain uses TRBV10-3 and TRBJ2-3; the match to TRBD2 covers 9 bases. The V gene's germline CDR1 is ENHRY and CDR2 SYGVKD. Trimming removed 7 bases from V and 2 bases from J; junction bases left unmatched: 4. This CDR3 has 14 residues. Here the CDR3 reads CAITPSGDTDTQYF. CDR3 nucleotide sequence: TGTGCCATCACGCCTAGCGGGGACACAGATACGCAGTATTTT.